The 8 T cell receptor beta chains in this list originate from one sample, sequenced in a study of response to subunit inactivated influenza vaccine. One entry per CDR3 protein, called by TCRdb with MiXCR from the RT-PCR reads. The sample includes some 500,000 distinct CDR3 sequences, 25% seen only once; the top ten take around 1.8%. This sample comprised CD4+ T cells sorted from PBMCs, obtained roughly 5 days after vaccination. The receptors were gathered from a man aged 50 to 60 who received an inactivated influenza vaccine.

The chain couples TRBV14 to TRBJ2-7; TRBD1 agrees at 9 bases. Germline CDR1 and CDR2: SGHDN and FVKESK. The CDR3 runs 16 residues. The trim removed 6 bases at V and 3 bases at J, leaving 12 bases unmatched. The CDR3 is CASSPLAGTGIYEQYF. In DNA, the CDR3 is TGTGCCAGCAGTCCACTCGCCGGGACAGGGATCTACGAGCAGTACTTC.

The chain combines TRBV28 with TRBJ2-1; D is possibly TRBD1 (6 bases). The V end lost 6 bases, the J end lost 6 bases, and 18 bases lay between the germline ends. The CDR3 loop spans 15 amino acids. Per germline, CDR1 MDHEN and CDR2 SYDVKM. DNA of the CDR3: TGTGCCAGCAGCCCTGCTGGGGGCCCCTTCAATGAGCAGTTCTTC. It yields the protein CASSPAGGPFNEQFF.

This clonotype was found once. The chain couples TRBV9 to TRBJ2-7; perhaps TRBD2 as D (6 bases). The germline V gene encodes CDR1 SGDLS and CDR2 YYNGEE. The CDR3 runs 14 residues. Between the trimmed V and J ends, which lost 4 bases and 3 bases, there was a span of 14 bases. The CDR3: CASSFGRGGYEQYF. CDR3 coding DNA: TGTGCCAGCAGCTTCGGACGGGGAGGCTACGAGCAGTACTTC. Together with reference TRBV9 and TRBJ2-7, the CDR3 gives the full variable domain: DSGVTQTPKHLITATGQRVTLRCSPRSGDLSVYWYQQSLDQGLQFLIQYYNGEERAKGNILERFSAQQFPDLHSELNLSSLELGDSALYFCASSFGRGGYEQYFGPGTRLTVT.

This clonotype was observed a few times. V usage is TRBV7-4 and J usage is TRBJ2-7, with TRBD1 matching 8 bases. The CDR3 extends over 15 amino acids. Germline values: CDR1 SGHVT, CDR2 SQSDAQ. V dropped 3 bases and J dropped 0; count of bases not matched to a gene: 4. The CDR3 reads CASSFRQGSSYEQYF. In nucleotides, the CDR3 is TGTGCCAGCAGCTTCCGACAGGGGAGCTCCTACGAGCAGTACTTC.

This clonotype was observed a handful of times. The V and J genes are TRBV6-5 and TRBJ2-1; 8 nucleotides agree with TRBD2. CDR1 and CDR2 (germline): MNHEY, SVGAGI. J gave up 5 bases and V 0 bases, and 6 bases lay outside the gene matches. CDR3 length: 16 amino acids. The CDR3, as DNA: TGTGCCAGCAGTTACTCGGGGACTAGAGGGCACAATGAGCAGTTCTTC. Encoded protein: CASSYSGTRGHNEQFF.

This clonotype was found a few times. This chain links TRBV6-2 or TRBV6-3 with TRBJ2-7; possibly TRBD1 for D (5 bases). This CDR3 has 12 residues. CDR1 and CDR2 (germline): MNHEY, SVGEGT. V gave up 10 bases and J gave up 1 base, with 11 bases separating them. CDR3 loop: CATWTHSYEQYF. For the CDR3, the DNA is TGTGCCACCTGGACACATTCCTACGAGCAGTACTTC.

The gene calls are TRBV15 and TRBJ2-1, with D unclear. The CDR3 has 17 residues. Trimming took 2 bases from V and 8 from J, leaving 22 bases between them. Germline CDR1 reads LNHNV; CDR2 reads YYDKDF (reference sequence). The chain's CDR3 is CATSRQESPSTGHEQFF. Here the CDR3 DNA reads TGTGCCACCAGCAGACAAGAGTCTCCGTCCACCGGCCATGAGCAGTTCTTC.

The sample holds many counts of this clonotype. The V call is TRBV29-1, the J call TRBJ1-2; tentative D call: TRBD1 (6 bases). V shed 5 bases and J shed 4 bases, with 14 bases lying between them. Looked up from germline, CDR1 is SQVTM and CDR2 is ANQGSEA. This CDR3 has 13 residues. The CDR3 reads CSVSTGTTYGYTF. CDR3 sequence (DNA): TGCAGCGTTAGCACCGGGACAACCTATGGCTACACCTTC.